The sequence of this TCR beta chain was determined in a study of blood T cell repertoires in COVID-19. TCRdb's copy holds only in-frame clones and misses some; the assay was immunoSEQ multiplex PCR. The table has 250,000 to 350,000 clones, about 85% seen once. CDR3 length equals 13 residues. Trimming removed 4 bases from V and 4 bases from J; junction bases left unmatched: 3. Per germline, CDR1 LNHDA and CDR2 SQIVND (reference sequence). This chain uses TRBV19 with TRBJ1-2, with 7 bases lining up with TRBD1. The sample consisted of PBMCs or T cells enriched from blood (not recorded which). The receptor comes from a young woman who had recovered from COVID-19. The CDR3 nucleotides read TGTGCCAGTAGTAGGGGACAGTCCTATGGCTACACCTTC. This sequence encodes CASSRGQSYGYTF.